The next 26 T cell receptor beta chains were all read from a single sample in a study of T-cell reconstitution after alpha-beta-depleted transplantation in children. Construction of the TCRbeta library involved unique molecular identifiers. A single record per CDR3 protein comes from TCRdb applying MiXCR to the PCR reads. The sample has 40,000 to 55,000 distinct CDR3 sequences, around 5.9% seen once; the top ten hold around 31%. The sample consisted of PBMCs, mostly from graft donor cells, taken 60 days after TCRalphabeta/CD19-depleted stem cell transplant. These receptors all stem from a female patient aged 2-9 years who had a stem cell transplant for aplastic anemia, so the T cells may come from the graft donor.

To note about this clonotype: This could be a read error, since a much larger clone is one nucleotide away. The rearrangement joins TRBV2 to TRBJ2-5; tentatively, D is TRBD2 (6 bases). Germline V CDR1 and CDR2: SNHLY, FYNNEI. The CDR3 runs to 16 residues. The CDR3 DNA sequence: TGTGCCAGCAATGAAAGTTCAGGCGCGGGACAAGAGACCCAGTACTTC. Translating gives CASNESSGAGQETQYF.

Many counts were recorded for this clonotype. This chain connects TRBV5-1 to TRBJ1-2, with 7 nucleotides matching TRBD1. CDR1 and CDR2 (germline): SGHRS, YFSETQ. J was trimmed by 5 bases and V by 1 base; bases with no gene match: 5. There are 14 residues in the CDR3. CDR3 in amino acids: CASSLHVQGYGYTF. CDR3 sequence (DNA): TGCGCCAGCAGCTTGCACGTACAGGGGTATGGCTACACCTTC.

This clonotype was recorded many times. The CDR3 coding sequence is TGCGCCAGCAGCCCCCTCGACAGGGAGGGCAATGAGCAGTTCTTC. Its translation is CASSPLDREGNEQFF. The chain couples TRBV4-3 to TRBJ2-1, with D perhaps TRBD1 or TRBD2 (7 bases each). CDR1 is LGHNA and CDR2 is YSLEER in the germline V gene. Trimming left V 4 bases short and J 6 bases short, with 16 bases between. This CDR3 is 15 amino acids long.

V gene TRBV18 combines with J gene TRBJ1-3; TRBD1 might be the D (5 bases). The CDR3 spans 15 residues. V lost 3 bases to trimming and J lost 7 bases, with 16 bases between them. Per the germline V gene, CDR1 is KGHSH and CDR2 is LQKENI. The CDR3 reads CASSPRDVFQNTIYF. The CDR3 nucleotides are TGTGCCAGCTCACCCCGGGACGTATTCCAGAACACCATATATTTT.

This clonotype was observed many times. The gene calls are TRBV5-1 and TRBJ2-5; either TRBD1 or TRBD2 may supply D (5 bases each). Per the germline V gene, CDR1 is SGHRS and CDR2 is YFSETQ. V was trimmed by 3 bases and J by 6 bases, leaving 12 bases between them. The CDR3 sequence is 13 residues long. The CDR3 nucleotides are TGCGCCAGCAGCTCCGGGACGGACCAGACCCAGTACTTC. Amino acids: CASSSGTDQTQYF.

This clonotype was detected many times. Written as DNA, the CDR3 is TGTGCCAGCAGCCCTTCTTTGAGACAAGGAAACACCATATATTTT. Translation gives CASSPSLRQGNTIYF. The chain uses TRBV12-3 or TRBV12-4 and TRBJ1-3; unclear D gene. V was clipped by 6 bases and J by 4 bases, with 16 bases between them. The CDR3 covers 15 residues.

The V call is TRBV19, the J call TRBJ2-6; no clear D. The length of the CDR3 is 15 residues. Germline values: CDR1 LNHDA, CDR2 SQIVND (reference sequence). The V and J ends lost 7 bases and 0 bases respectively, with 10 bases between them. As DNA, the CDR3 is TGTGCCAGTAAGGGCACCAACTCTGGGGCCAACGTCCTGACTTTC. Translation: CASKGTNSGANVLTF.

This clonotype was seen ten or more times. This chain links TRBV12-3 or TRBV12-4 with TRBJ2-5; TRBD1 matches at 8 bases. The CDR3 covers 13 residues. V trimming: 11 bases; J trimming: 1 base; junction bases outside the gene matches: 6. The CDR3 spells CASTGEVQETQYF. In DNA, the CDR3 is TGTGCCTCGACAGGGGAGGTCCAAGAGACCCAGTACTTC.

This clonotype was counted many times. The CDR3 region has the DNA TGTGCCAGCGCAATCAGCGGGAGGAGCGTCCAGTACTTC. Protein sequence: CASAISGRSVQYF. V usage is TRBV12-3 or TRBV12-4 and J usage is TRBJ2-5, with 9 nucleotides matching TRBD2. The length of the CDR3 is 13 residues. Trimming cost V 8 bases and J 10 bases; bases outside gene matches: 11.

The chain has TRBV21-1 and TRBJ1-5; TRBD1, the table's D call, was not compared with the DNA. TRBV21-1 is marked as a pseudogene. The CDR3 covers 18 residues. The CDR3 reads CASSEDKVPRGGNQPQHF. In nucleotides, the CDR3 is TGTGCCAGCAGCGAGGACAAGGTCCCCAGGGGGGGCAATCAGCCCCAGCATTTT.

This clonotype was picked up many times. CDR3 region: CASSLGPGNGEETQYF. The CDR3 DNA sequence: TGTGCCAGCAGCTTGGGCCCAGGGAACGGCGAAGAGACCCAGTACTTC. This chain links TRBV5-7 with TRBJ2-5; perhaps TRBD1 as D (5 bases). Being an ORF, TRBV5-7 has a function that is uncertain. Trimming pared 0 bases from V and 3 bases from J, leaving 15 bases between. This CDR3 is 16 amino acids long.

This sequence joins TRBV12-3 or TRBV12-4 and TRBJ2-3; 13 bases map to TRBD2. The CDR3 contains 16 residues. J was trimmed by 5 bases and V by 6 bases; bases with no gene match: 8. Here the CDR3 reads CASSRTSGSFIDTQYF. CDR3 bases: TGTGCCAGCAGCCGGACTAGCGGGAGTTTCATAGATACGCAGTATTTT.

Many counts were recorded for this clonotype. The chain is built from TRBV7-3 and TRBJ2-1; D gene uncertain. The CDR3 sequence is 14 residues long. Trimming removed 6 bases at V and 2 bases at J, with 11 bases between. Per germline, CDR1 SGHTA and CDR2 FQGTGA. CDR3: CASSPGPTYNEQFF. Here the CDR3 DNA reads TGTGCCAGCAGTCCCGGGCCGACCTACAATGAGCAGTTCTTC.

This clonotype was picked up many times. The V gene is TRBV4-1, the J gene TRBJ2-3; 9 bases line up with TRBD2. The V gene's germline CDR1 is MGHRA and CDR2 YSYEKL. This CDR3 is built from 15 residues. J lost 4 bases, V lost 5 bases, and 7 bases had no gene match. CDR3 amino acids: CASSWASGGPDTQYF. The CDR3 nucleotides are TGCGCCAGCAGCTGGGCAAGCGGGGGGCCAGATACGCAGTATTTT.

The chain is built from TRBV7-9 and TRBJ2-5; 7 positions match TRBD2. The J segment lost 4 bases and the V segment lost 7 bases, leaving 6 bases of the junction unmatched. The germline V gene has CDR1 SEHNR and CDR2 FQNEAQ (reference sequence). This CDR3 contains 13 residues. The CDR3 DNA follows: TGTGCCAGCAACGGCGGGAGACGAGAGACCCAGTACTTC. Amino acids: CASNGGRRETQYF.

This clonotype appeared many times. V gene TRBV20-1 combines with J gene TRBJ2-1; 9 nucleotides align to TRBD2. The germline V gene has CDR1 DFQATT and CDR2 SNEGSKA (reference sequence). The CDR3 covers 15 residues. With V trimmed by 3 bases and J by 2 bases, 5 bases remained unmatched. CDR3 sequence: CSASSGGPPYNEQFF. CDR3 nucleotide sequence: TGCAGTGCTAGCAGCGGGGGGCCCCCCTACAATGAGCAGTTCTTC.

This clonotype was seen many times. The rearrangement joins TRBV6-6 to TRBJ2-7, with 8 bases aligning to TRBD1. Germline V gene data show CDR1 as MNHNY and CDR2 as SVGAGI (reference sequence). CDR3 length equals 14 residues. Trimming cost V 7 bases and J 4 bases; bases outside gene matches: 9. CDR3 loop: CASTRAGGAYEQYF. The CDR3, as DNA: TGTGCCAGCACCCGCGCAGGGGGCGCGTACGAGCAGTACTTC.

This clonotype has ten or more counts. The rearrangement links TRBV12-3 or TRBV12-4 to TRBJ2-5; 7 bases are a match to TRBD2. The CDR3 has 16 amino acids. With 7 bases clipped from V and 4 bases from J, the junction kept 15 bases outside the gene matches. The CDR3 coding sequence is TGTGCCAGCACCCCTAGAGCGGCGGGGGTAGGAGAGACCCAGTACTTC. This gives the protein CASTPRAAGVGETQYF.

The CDR3 loop reads CASSSAGTTETQYF. Written as DNA, the CDR3 is TGTGCCAGCAGCTCCGCGGGGACTACTGAGACCCAGTACTTC. The V gene is TRBV9, the J gene TRBJ2-5, with 7 bases aligning to TRBD2. CDR1 SGDLS and CDR2 YYNGEE come from the germline V gene. J gave up 5 bases and V 4 bases, and 8 bases lay outside the gene matches. CDR3 length equals 14 residues.

At least ten counts were recorded for this clonotype. The chain employs TRBV7-8 and TRBJ2-5; D gene uncertain. The CDR3 runs 12 residues. CDR1 and CDR2 (germline): SGHVS, FQNEAQ. Trimming left V 5 bases short and J 5 bases short, with 9 bases between. CDR3 in DNA: TGTGCCAGCAGCATCAATGCGGAGACCCAGTACTTC. This encodes CASSINAETQYF.

This clonotype has more than one count but fewer than ten. The genes are TRBV7-9 and TRBJ2-3; D remains unclear. The CDR3 covers 15 residues. Germline V gene sequence: CDR1 SEHNR, CDR2 FQNEAQ (reference sequence). The V gene lost 1 base and the J gene lost 0 bases, with 8 bases spanning the gap. CDR3 loop: CASSLGLSSTDTQYF. The CDR3 DNA is TGTGCCAGCAGCTTAGGACTCTCTAGCACAGATACGCAGTATTTT.

This clonotype showed up many times. This rearrangement joins TRBV20-1 to TRBJ2-3; no firm D call. This CDR3 has 13 residues. Trimming left V 2 bases short and J 0 bases short, with 6 bases between. The germline V gene has CDR1 DFQATT and CDR2 SNEGSKA (reference sequence). DNA for the CDR3: TGCAGTGCTAGACTAGTAAGCACAGATACGCAGTATTTT. This translates into CSARLVSTDTQYF.

This clonotype came up many times. The chain has TRBV12-3 or TRBV12-4 and TRBJ2-7; 10 positions agree with TRBD1. This CDR3 has 14 residues. Trimming cost V 4 bases and J 7 bases; bases outside gene matches: 7. The DNA for the CDR3 is TGTGCCAGCAGTTCCCGACAGGGGGCTGGGGAGCAGTACTTC. Residues: CASSSRQGAGEQYF.

On this clonotype itself: This could be a read error, since a much larger clone is one nucleotide away. This chain uses TRBV18 with TRBJ1-1; 8 positions match TRBD1. The CDR3 consists of 13 residues. Per germline, CDR1 KGHSH and CDR2 LQKENI. The CDR3 DNA follows: TGTGTCAGCTCGACAGGGGAGAACACTGAAGCTTTCTTT. As protein: CVSSTGENTEAFF.

This clonotype was recorded at least ten times. The V gene is TRBV7-9, the J gene TRBJ1-1; possible D gene TRBD1, 5 bases. The V end was cut by 6 bases, the J end by 1 base, with 18 bases between. CDR3 length equals 16 residues. Germline CDR1 SEHNR, CDR2 FQNEAQ (reference sequence). The CDR3, as DNA: TGTGCCAGCAGGGGGCGGTATGCGACCGGGAACACTGAAGCTTTCTTT. Its protein product is CASRGRYATGNTEAFF.

The table lists this clonotype with many counts. The chain couples TRBV20-1 to TRBJ1-1; 9 nucleotides line up with TRBD1. V was pared by 7 bases and J by 3 bases, with 3 bases of the junction left unmatched. The CDR3 is 12 residues long. Looked up from germline, CDR1 is DFQATT and CDR2 is SNEGSKA (reference sequence). DNA for the CDR3: TGCAGTGGCAACAGGGGGCACACTGAAGCTTTCTTT. This sequence encodes CSGNRGHTEAFF.